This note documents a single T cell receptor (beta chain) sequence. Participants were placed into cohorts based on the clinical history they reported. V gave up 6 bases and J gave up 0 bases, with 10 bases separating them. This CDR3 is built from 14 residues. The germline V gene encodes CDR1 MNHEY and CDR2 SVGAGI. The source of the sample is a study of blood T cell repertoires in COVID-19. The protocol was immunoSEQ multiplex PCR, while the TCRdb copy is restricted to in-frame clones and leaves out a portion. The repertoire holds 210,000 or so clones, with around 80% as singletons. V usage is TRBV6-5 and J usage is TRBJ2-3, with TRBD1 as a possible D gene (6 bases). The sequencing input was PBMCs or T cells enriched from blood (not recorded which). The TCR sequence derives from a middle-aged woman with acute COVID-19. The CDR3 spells CASRRQASTDTQYF. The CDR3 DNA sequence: TGTGCCAGCAGAAGACAGGCGAGCACAGATACGCAGTATTTT.